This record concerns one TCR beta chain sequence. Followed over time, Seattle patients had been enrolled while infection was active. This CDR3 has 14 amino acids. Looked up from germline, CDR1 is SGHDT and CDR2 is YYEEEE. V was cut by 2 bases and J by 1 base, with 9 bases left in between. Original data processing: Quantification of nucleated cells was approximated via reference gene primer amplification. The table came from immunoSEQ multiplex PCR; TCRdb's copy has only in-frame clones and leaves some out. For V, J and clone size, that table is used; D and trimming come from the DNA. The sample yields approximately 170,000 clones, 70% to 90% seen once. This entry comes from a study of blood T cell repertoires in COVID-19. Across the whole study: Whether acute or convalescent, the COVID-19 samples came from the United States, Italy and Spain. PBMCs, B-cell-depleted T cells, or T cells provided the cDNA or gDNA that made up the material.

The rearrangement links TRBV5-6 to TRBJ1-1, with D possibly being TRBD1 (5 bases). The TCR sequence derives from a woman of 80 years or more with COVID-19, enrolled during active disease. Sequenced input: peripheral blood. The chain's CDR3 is CASSFGQGNTEAFF. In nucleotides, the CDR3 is TGTGCCAGCAGCTTCGGGCAGGGGAACACTGAAGCTTTCTTT.